These 14 T cell receptor beta chains originate from one sample sequenced in a study of Graves' ophthalmopathy and Graves' hyperthyroidism. RNA transcripts yielded amplified TCR beta CDR3 regions. First-round RT-PCR with HTBI primers preceded a second-round multiplex PCR. From the multiplex PCR reads, TCRdb called clonotypes with MiXCR, one entry per CDR3 protein. The sample has about 550,000 distinct CDR3 sequences, under 45% seen once; the top ten hold about 4.1%. Sequenced input: peripheral blood or thyroid tissue (not recorded which). The receptors were gathered from an adult man with Graves' hyperthyroidism.

The CDR3 DNA follows: TGTGCCAGCAGCTTTCCACAAGCGGGAGCAGAGACCCAGCATTTT. It encodes CASSFPQAGAETQHF. V and J are TRBV7-2 and TRBJ1-5; D is ambiguous. The CDR3 is made up of 15 amino acids. The ends were cut back, 3 bases at V and 11 bases at J, with 20 bases in the middle. The germline gives CDR1 SGHTA, CDR2 FQGNSA.

This clonotype was detected ten times or more. The V gene is TRBV7-8, the J gene TRBJ2-6; no clear D. Germline values: CDR1 SGHVS, CDR2 FQNEAQ. Trimming shortened V by 1 base and J by 0 bases, and 10 bases separated the two germline ends. The length of the CDR3 is 17 residues. The CDR3 here is CASSLGVSSSGANVLTF. CDR3 in DNA: TGTGCCAGCAGCTTAGGGGTCAGCAGCTCTGGGGCCAACGTCCTGACTTTC.

The chain combines TRBV10-3 with TRBJ2-7, with 10 bases identical to TRBD1. The CDR3 loop spans 19 amino acids. CDR1 is ENHRY, CDR2 SYGVKD, per germline. The junction had 13 bases not matched to a gene; V was cut back by 2 bases and J by 0 bases. The CDR3 region has the DNA TGTGCCATCAGTGAGCCGCAGACAGGGGGCCCCTCTAGCTCCTACGAGCAGTACTTC. Its translation: CAISEPQTGGPSSSYEQYF.

The chain has TRBV29-1 and TRBJ1-1, with D possibly TRBD1 on 5 matching bases. CDR3 length equals 10 residues. V lost 4 bases and J lost 7, with 7 bases in between. Germline-derived CDR1 and CDR2 are SQVTM and ANQGSEA. CDR3 residues: CSVVQGEAFF. CDR3 DNA sequence: TGCAGCGTTGTGCAGGGTGAAGCTTTCTTT.

In this sample, this clonotype turned up many times. The chain has TRBV7-9 and TRBJ1-1; 10 bases fit TRBD1. The CDR3 length is 15 residues. Germline-derived CDR1 and CDR2 are SEHNR and FQNEAQ (reference sequence). V was clipped by 1 base and J by 5 bases; unmatched bases: 4. DNA of the CDR3: TGTGCCAGCAGCTTAGGACAGGGGGCGTCGACTGAAGCTTTCTTT. Protein sequence: CASSLGQGASTEAFF.

The chain couples TRBV5-4 to TRBJ1-1, with D possibly matching TRBD1 (5 bases). This CDR3 region has 16 residues. Germline V gives CDR1 SGHNT, CDR2 YYREEE (reference sequence). V lost 0 bases to trimming and J lost 1 base, with 13 bases between them. This chain's CDR3 is CASSLGGRNSNTEAFF. The CDR3 DNA follows: TGTGCCAGCAGCTTGGGGGGGAGAAACTCGAACACTGAAGCTTTCTTT.

In this sample, this clonotype turned up a few times. The chain combines TRBV11-2 with TRBJ2-7; D is unclear. V lost 5 bases and J 0 bases, leaving 14 bases between the germline ends. CDR1 is SGHAT, CDR2 FQNNGV, per germline. This CDR3 has 15 amino acids. The CDR3 region has the DNA TGTGCCAGCAGCCAAGGCCCAGGCTTCTCCTACGAGCAGTACTTC. Translating it yields CASSQGPGFSYEQYF.

In its sample, this clonotype was seen many times. The chain joins TRBV20-1 to TRBJ1-1; D is perhaps TRBD1 (5 bases). There are 14 residues in the CDR3. Germline V gives CDR1 DFQATT, CDR2 SNEGSKA (reference sequence). The ends were cut back, 0 bases at V and 3 bases at J, with 11 bases in the middle. The CDR3 protein is CSARDPTAHTEAFF. CDR3 DNA sequence: TGCAGTGCTAGAGACCCGACAGCGCACACTGAAGCTTTCTTT.

This clonotype turned up a few times. The chain is built from TRBV24-1 and TRBJ2-5; D is unresolved. TRBJ2-1 explains the end of the DNA better; the J call may be wrong. Germline CDR1 reads KGHDR; CDR2 reads SFDVKD. The length of the CDR3 is 15 residues. CDR3 protein: CATSDSTKGSDEQFF. The CDR3 nucleotides read TGTGCCACCAGTGATAGTACTAAGGGATCGGATGAGCAGTTCTTC.

The sample holds many counts of this clonotype. The CDR3 protein is CATSRDRAARSGANVLTF. CDR3 in DNA: TGTGCCACCAGCAGAGATCGGGCAGCCCGCTCTGGGGCCAACGTCCTGACTTTC. This chain uses TRBV15 with TRBJ2-6; D unresolved. CDR3 length: 18 amino acids. From germline, CDR1 is LNHNV and CDR2 YYDKDF (reference sequence). The V end lost 0 bases, the J end lost 0 bases, and 12 bases lay between the germline ends.

This clonotype was recorded many times. This chain uses TRBV10-1 with TRBJ2-7; D might be TRBD2 (5 bases). Trimming removed 4 bases from V and 2 bases from J, with 6 bases in between. The CDR3 has 12 amino acids. CDR1 and CDR2 from the germline V gene are WNHNN and SYGVQD (reference sequence). Here the CDR3 reads CASSAGAYEQYF. The CDR3 nucleotides read TGCGCCAGCAGTGCCGGGGCCTACGAGCAGTACTTC.

This sequence joins TRBV2 and TRBJ2-7, with a possible D match to TRBD2 (6 bases). Germline lookup yields CDR1 SNHLY and CDR2 FYNNEI. The V end was cut by 1 base, the J end by 0 bases, with 13 bases between. This CDR3 is built from 16 residues. This CDR3 is CASSEEGGGISYEQYF. CDR3 DNA sequence: TGTGCCAGCAGTGAAGAGGGCGGCGGGATCTCCTACGAGCAGTACTTC.

The table lists this clonotype with a count of one. The junction does not match germline at one end; this may be a read error. The chain employs TRBV7-2 and TRBJ1-1; unclear D gene. The germline V gene has CDR1 SGHTA and CDR2 FQGNSA. The CDR3 contains 16 residues. CDR3 bases: TGTGCCAGCAGCTTAGTCCCGAATCCTAAGAACACTGGAGCTTTCTTT. Amino acids: CASSLVPNPKNTGAFF.

This clonotype appeared many times. The chain recombines TRBV25-1 with TRBJ1-3; no reliable D call. The germline gives CDR1 MGHDK, CDR2 SYGVNS. The CDR3 covers 13 residues. Trimming pared 3 bases from V and 8 bases from J, leaving 11 bases between. The CDR3 DNA is TGTGCCAGCAGTGACGCGTGGGGTTACACCATATATTTT. Its protein is CASSDAWGYTIYF.